This entry lists 11 T cell receptor beta chains sequenced from one sample in a study of blood T cells in healthy people across ages. The use of a sample-barcoded 5' primer and a J-beta primer mix characterized a second PCR of 7 to 11 cycles. TCRdb itself ran the 5' RACE reads through MiXCR, one entry per CDR3 protein. Among 1.5 million to 1.9 million distinct CDR3 sequences listed, 42% were seen once. Sequenced: blood. Receptors originate from a woman under 30 in good health.

This clonotype was observed a few times. This chain uses TRBV20-1 with TRBJ2-7, with 8 bases identical to TRBD2. Per germline, CDR1 DFQATT and CDR2 SNEGSKA (reference sequence). There are 13 residues in the CDR3. Trimming removed 2 bases from V and 6 bases from J; junction bases left unmatched: 6. The CDR3 protein is CSARRRGGTEQYF. For the CDR3, the DNA is TGCAGTGCTAGACGACGGGGGGGCACCGAGCAGTACTTC.

This clonotype was counted only a few times. The chain uses TRBV7-2 and TRBJ2-3, with D possibly called TRBD1 or TRBD2 (5 bases each). Trimming cost V 2 bases and J 6 bases, with 12 bases left between them. Germline CDR1 SGHTA, CDR2 FQGNSA. The CDR3 covers 14 residues. The DNA of the CDR3 is TGTGCCAGCAGCTTAATGACGGGGCAGGATACGCAGTATTTT. This translates into CASSLMTGQDTQYF.

The chain links TRBV2 to TRBJ1-4; no clear D gene. The CDR3 spans 13 residues. The V and J ends lost 10 bases and 4 bases respectively, with 13 bases between them. Germline V gene lookup returns CDR1 SNHLY and CDR2 FYNNEI. The CDR3 DNA is TGTGCCAACAGCCCTACCTTTAATGAAAAACTGTTTTTT. Its protein is CANSPTFNEKLFF.

J is TRBJ1-1 and V is TRBV20-1; weak D call: TRBD1 (5 bases). From germline, CDR1 is DFQATT and CDR2 SNEGSKA (reference sequence). Trimming left V 1 base short and J 5 bases short, with 8 bases between. The CDR3 sequence is 12 residues long. CDR3 residues: CSARGQRTEAFF. The CDR3 DNA sequence: TGCAGTGCTAGAGGACAGCGAACTGAAGCTTTCTTT.

The V call is TRBV7-2, the J call TRBJ1-4; D is possibly TRBD1 (5 bases). The germline V and J ends were trimmed by 4 bases and 2 bases, with 8 bases remaining between them. The CDR3 length is 14 residues. Per germline, CDR1 SGHTA and CDR2 FQGNSA. The CDR3 coding sequence is TGTGCCAGCAGCTGGGGGGGGACTAATGAAAAACTGTTTTTT. Protein: CASSWGGTNEKLFF.

This clonotype was seen a few times. The chain combines TRBV29-1 with TRBJ1-2; no clear D gene. In germline, CDR1 is SQVTM, CDR2 ANQGSEA. This CDR3 has 11 amino acids. The V gene lost 8 bases and the J gene lost 1 base, with 8 bases spanning the gap. The CDR3 nucleotides are TGCAGCCTCTCGGATAACTATGGCTACACCTTC. This sequence encodes CSLSDNYGYTF.

The chain combines TRBV25-1 with TRBJ2-1; D possibly corresponds to TRBD2 (6 bases). V was shortened by 8 bases and J by 5 bases, with 16 bases between the two germline ends. There are 14 residues in the CDR3. Germline V gene data show CDR1 as MGHDK and CDR2 as SYGVNS. The CDR3 nucleotides read TGTGCCAGCCTTGGGGGGACGGCTAACAATGAGCAGTTCTTC. It yields the protein CASLGGTANNEQFF.

This clonotype has a handful of counts. The chain recombines TRBV10-3 with TRBJ2-7; D could derive from TRBD1 or TRBD2 (5 bases each). The CDR3 has 14 residues. Trimming pared 5 bases from V and 0 bases from J, leaving 11 bases between. Germline values: CDR1 ENHRY, CDR2 SYGVKD. The chain's CDR3 is CAISRGTISYEQYF. The CDR3 nucleotides are TGTGCCATCAGTCGAGGGACCATCTCCTACGAGCAGTACTTC.

In this sample, this clonotype turned up once. J is TRBJ1-1 and V is TRBV27, with TRBD1 matching 9 bases. The germline CDR1 and CDR2 sequences are MNHEY and SMNVEV (reference sequence). The CDR3 length is 12 residues. V shed 6 bases and J 11 bases; nucleotides not matched to a gene: 7. The CDR3 spells CASRPGTGLAFF. The CDR3 DNA follows: TGTGCCAGCAGACCCGGGACAGGGCTTGCTTTCTTT.

On this clonotype: A read error may produce the germline difference seen at one junction end. The chain carries TRBV12-3 or TRBV12-4 and TRBJ2-3; D is perhaps TRBD1 or TRBD2 (6 bases each). The CDR3 sequence is 15 residues long. For the CDR3, the DNA is TGTGCCAGCACCTTAGGGACTGGGGGGCCAGATACGCGGTATTTT. Protein product: CASTLGTGGPDTRYF.

A note on this clonotype: A much larger clone is a single base away; this may be a read error. The chain recombines TRBV6-2 or TRBV6-3 with TRBJ1-1, with a tentative D call TRBD1 (6 bases). CDR1 is MNHEY, CDR2 SVGEGT, per germline. This CDR3 comprises 13 residues. V lost 7 bases to trimming and J lost 1 base, with 10 bases between them. The CDR3 loop reads CASIWDTNTEAFF. The CDR3 DNA reads as TGTGCCAGCATTTGGGACACGAACACTGAAGCTTTCTTT.